The rows below give T cell receptor beta chains drawn from one sample of a study of blood T cell repertoires in COVID-19. Libraries were prepared by immunoSEQ multiplex PCR; TCRdb keeps only in-frame clonotypes and omits some of them. This table has some 300,000 clones, 88% appearing once. What was sequenced was PBMCs or T cells enriched from blood (not recorded which). The receptors were gathered from a woman between 55 and 75 years old in a cohort exposed to, infected with or recovered from COVID-19 (not recorded which). Each CDR3 is given with its conserved first and last residue.

V gene,J gene,CDR3 length,CDR3 protein
TRBV15,TRBJ2-1,20,CATSRVTSGRANKAYNEQFF
TRBV10-3,TRBJ2-7,14,CAIRRLAGGYEQYF
TRBV9,TRBJ2-2,18,CASSMTGSGQGVPGELFF
TRBV3-1/TRBV3-2,TRBJ2-5,14,CAISTSGKRGSQYF
TRBV5-4,TRBJ1-1,14,CASSLGNKNTEAFF
TRBV30,TRBJ1-2,15,CACNKRDRGHYGYTF
TRBV28,TRBJ2-5,16,CASSLPRTGNQETQYF
TRBV23-1,TRBJ2-7,17,CASSHSRDRVGCHEQYF
TRBV6-5,TRBJ1-2,15,CASSSAGQGPWGYTF
TRBV12-3/TRBV12-4,TRBJ1-6,13,CASSYRGDSPLHF
TRBV5-1,TRBJ2-7,15,CASSLEVGSSYEQYF
TRBV4-1,TRBJ1-3,14,CASSQSGTGNTIYF
TRBV7-6,TRBJ1-2,14,CASSLQAGNYGYTF
TRBV28,TRBJ1-2,13,CASSYRTNYGYTF
TRBV11-3,TRBJ2-1,17,CASSLTGLADSYNEQFF
TRBV2,TRBJ1-4,13,CASSDREGEKLFF
TRBV4-3,TRBJ1-1,14,CASSQDGGSTEAFF
TRBV30,TRBJ2-7,16,CAWSGLAGVISYEQYF
TRBV2,TRBJ2-4,15,CASSEVGQGGNIQYF
TRBV7-9,TRBJ1-1,17,CASSLRSSTGGNTEAFF
TRBV6-5,TRBJ1-2,13,CASSYSFRSGYTF
TRBV5-5,TRBJ1-2,13,CASSPQVNYGYTF
TRBV6-5,TRBJ2-2,16,CASSYGQGAGTGELFF
TRBV18,TRBJ1-1,14,CASSSDRGGTEAFF
TRBV19,TRBJ2-1,15,CASSIGGLVSNEQFF
TRBV3-1/TRBV3-2,TRBJ2-3,13,CASSSTGTDTQYF
TRBV28,TRBJ1-2,12,CASSLAGAGYTF
TRBV5-6,TRBJ2-7,15,CASSSAQMTSYEQYF
TRBV9,TRBJ1-2,14,CASTQGADNYGYTF
TRBV28,TRBJ2-2,13,CASRPQGGGELFF
TRBV7-2,TRBJ1-2,15,CASSPYRVGPHGYTF
TRBV19,TRBJ2-3,13,CASRGQGSDTQYF
TRBV27,TRBJ2-3,14,CASSSTGTRDTQYF
TRBV9,TRBJ2-1,15,CASSVEAGFYNEQFF
TRBV27,TRBJ2-3,20,CASSPPLGRESPFRTDTQYF
TRBV5-1,TRBJ2-1,15,CASSLDRGPYNEQFF
TRBV18,TRBJ2-1,14,CASSLERFYNEQFF
TRBV27,TRBJ1-1,14,CASSFRTQNTEAFF
TRBV19,TRBJ2-2,16,CASSIRVPSNTGELFF
TRBV6-6,TRBJ2-7,14,CASSYEGVSYEQYF
TRBV4-1,TRBJ2-7,16,CASSQEGTGGAYEQYF
TRBV5-6,TRBJ2-1,15,CASSLGGQGNNEQFF
TRBV19,TRBJ1-4,13,CASNSGRNEKLFF
TRBV27,TRBJ1-2,16,CASSPLSVAGVGGYTF
TRBV4-1,TRBJ2-7,15,CASSLGQGAVLEQYF
TRBV2,TRBJ2-5,15,CASTEQGGDQETQYF
TRBV7-2,TRBJ2-7,14,CASSLYSGKAEQYF
TRBV4-3,TRBJ2-3,15,CASSQAGSFTDTQYF
TRBV6-2/TRBV6-3,TRBJ2-3,14,CASSYSARSDTQYF
TRBV28,TRBJ2-7,16,CASSSNGQGKAYEQYF
TRBV11-2,TRBJ1-5,15,CASSLPGDGNQPQHF
TRBV28,TRBJ1-4,13,CASSPGSPEKLFF
TRBV21-1,TRBJ1-1,14,CASTTGQMGRGRNF
TRBV7-7,TRBJ2-7,14,CASSPDGISYEQYF
TRBV5-1,TRBJ1-2,16,CASSLDSGTGGGGYTF